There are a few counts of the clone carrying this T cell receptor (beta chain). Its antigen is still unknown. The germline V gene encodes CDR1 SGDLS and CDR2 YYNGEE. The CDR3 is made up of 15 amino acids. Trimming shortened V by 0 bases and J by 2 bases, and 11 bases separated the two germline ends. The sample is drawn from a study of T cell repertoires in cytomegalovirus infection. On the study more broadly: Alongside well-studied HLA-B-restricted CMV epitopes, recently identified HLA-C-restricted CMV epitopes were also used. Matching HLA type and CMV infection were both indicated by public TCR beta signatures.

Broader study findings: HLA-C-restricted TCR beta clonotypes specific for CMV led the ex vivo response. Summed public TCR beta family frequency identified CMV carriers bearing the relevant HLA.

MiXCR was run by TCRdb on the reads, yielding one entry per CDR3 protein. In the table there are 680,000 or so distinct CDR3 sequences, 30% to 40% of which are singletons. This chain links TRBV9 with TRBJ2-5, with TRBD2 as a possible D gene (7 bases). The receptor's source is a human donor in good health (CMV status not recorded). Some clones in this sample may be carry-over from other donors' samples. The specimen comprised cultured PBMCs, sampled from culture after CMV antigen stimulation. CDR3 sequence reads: CASSVVGGQQETQYF. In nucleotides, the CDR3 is TGTGCCAGCAGCGTAGTGGGGGGGCAACAAGAGACCCAGTACTTC.